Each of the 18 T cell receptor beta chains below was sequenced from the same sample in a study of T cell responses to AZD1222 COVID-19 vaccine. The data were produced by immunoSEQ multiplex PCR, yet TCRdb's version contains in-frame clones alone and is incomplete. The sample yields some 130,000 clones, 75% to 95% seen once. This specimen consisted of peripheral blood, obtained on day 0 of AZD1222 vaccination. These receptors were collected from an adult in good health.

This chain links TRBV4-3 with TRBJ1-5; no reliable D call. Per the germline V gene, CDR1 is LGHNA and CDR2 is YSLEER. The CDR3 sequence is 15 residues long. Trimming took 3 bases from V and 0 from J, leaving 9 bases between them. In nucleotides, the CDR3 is TGCGCCAGCAGCCAGGGAACAGATAGCAATCAGCCCCAGCATTTT. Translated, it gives CASSQGTDSNQPQHF.

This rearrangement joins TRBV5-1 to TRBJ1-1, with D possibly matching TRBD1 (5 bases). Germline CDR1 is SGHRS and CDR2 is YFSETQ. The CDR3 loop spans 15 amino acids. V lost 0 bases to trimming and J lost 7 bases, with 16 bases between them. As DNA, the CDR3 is TGCGCCAGCAGCTTGGCCCCCGGGGCATCTGGTGAAGCTTTCTTT. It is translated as CASSLAPGASGEAFF.

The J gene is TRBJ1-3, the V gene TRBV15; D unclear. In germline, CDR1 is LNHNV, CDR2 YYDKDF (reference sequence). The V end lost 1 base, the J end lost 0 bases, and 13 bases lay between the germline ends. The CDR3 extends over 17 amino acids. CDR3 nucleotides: TGTGCCACCAGCAGAGTTCCCCCCTGGTACTCTGGAAACACCATATATTTT. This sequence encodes CATSRVPPWYSGNTIYF.

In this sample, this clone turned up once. The CDR3 loop is CAKENPDTMSSYEQYF. The CDR3 bases are TGTGCCAAGGAAAATCCCGACACAATGAGCTCCTACGAGCAGTACTTC. The rearrangement links TRBV2 to TRBJ2-7, with D hard to call. The CDR3 is 16 residues long. Between the trimmed V and J ends, which lost 10 bases and 0 bases, there was a span of 22 bases. Looked up from germline, CDR1 is SNHLY and CDR2 is FYNNEI.

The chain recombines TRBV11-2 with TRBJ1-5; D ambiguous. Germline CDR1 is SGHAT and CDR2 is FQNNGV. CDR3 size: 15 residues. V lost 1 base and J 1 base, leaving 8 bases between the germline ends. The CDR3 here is CASSLVGGSNQPQHF. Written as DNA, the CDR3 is TGTGCCAGCAGCTTAGTCGGCGGAAGCAATCAGCCCCAGCATTTT.

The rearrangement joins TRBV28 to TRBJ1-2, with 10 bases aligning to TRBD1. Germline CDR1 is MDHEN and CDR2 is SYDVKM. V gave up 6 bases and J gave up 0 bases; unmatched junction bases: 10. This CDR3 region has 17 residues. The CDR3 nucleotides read TGTGCCAGCAGACAACCGGGACAGGGGACCGCTAACTATGGCTACACCTTC. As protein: CASRQPGQGTANYGYTF.

CDR3 in amino acids: CASSLDRLHTDTQYF. The CDR3 DNA reads TGTGCCAGCAGCTTGGACCGGCTCCACACAGATACGCAGTATTTT. V gene TRBV5-4 combines with J gene TRBJ2-3; D is ambiguous. The length of the CDR3 is 15 residues. Germline CDR1 reads SGHNT; CDR2 reads YYREEE (reference sequence). V was pared by 0 bases and J by 2 bases, with 10 bases between.

In DNA form, the CDR3 reads TGTGCCACCAGCCCGCGCGGGTTGAACAATGAGCAGTTCTTC. Its protein product is CATSPRGLNNEQFF. This chain uses TRBV24-1 with TRBJ2-1, with D possibly being TRBD2 (5 bases). Germline CDR1 is KGHDR and CDR2 is SFDVKD. The V gene lost 7 bases and the J gene lost 5 bases, with 14 bases spanning the gap. The CDR3 runs to 14 residues.

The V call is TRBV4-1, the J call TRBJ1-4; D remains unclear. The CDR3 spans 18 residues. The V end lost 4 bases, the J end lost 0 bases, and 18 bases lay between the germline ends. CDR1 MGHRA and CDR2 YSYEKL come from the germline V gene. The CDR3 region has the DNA TGCGCCAGCAGCCTACGTGTATGGGGTCCACCAACTAATGAAAAACTGTTTTTT. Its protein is CASSLRVWGPPTNEKLFF.

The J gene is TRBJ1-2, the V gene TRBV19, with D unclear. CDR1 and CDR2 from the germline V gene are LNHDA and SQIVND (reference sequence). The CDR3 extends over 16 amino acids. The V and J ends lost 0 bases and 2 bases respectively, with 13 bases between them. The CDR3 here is CASSIDLRQLNYGYTF. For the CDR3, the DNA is TGTGCCAGTAGTATAGATCTAAGGCAACTCAACTATGGCTACACCTTC.

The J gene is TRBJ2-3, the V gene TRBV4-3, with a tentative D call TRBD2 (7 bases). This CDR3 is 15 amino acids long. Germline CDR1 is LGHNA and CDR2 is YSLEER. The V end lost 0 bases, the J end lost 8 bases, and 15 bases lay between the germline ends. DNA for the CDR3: TGCGCCAGCAGCCAAGAGGGGGGGGCCCCAGGTACGCAGTATTTT. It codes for CASSQEGGAPGTQYF.

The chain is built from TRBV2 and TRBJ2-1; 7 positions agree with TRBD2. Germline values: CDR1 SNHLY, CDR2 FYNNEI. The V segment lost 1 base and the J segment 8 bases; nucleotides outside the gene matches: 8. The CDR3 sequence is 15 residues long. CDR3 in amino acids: CASSEGTSDWYEQFF. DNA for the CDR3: TGTGCCAGCAGTGAAGGGACTAGTGATTGGTATGAGCAGTTCTTC. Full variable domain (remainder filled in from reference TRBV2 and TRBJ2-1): EPEVTQTPSHQVTQMGQEVILRCVPISNHLYFYWYRQILGQKVEFLVSFYNNEISEKSEIFDDQFSVERPDGSNFTLKIRSTKLEDSAMYFCASSEGTSDWYEQFFGPGTRLTVL.

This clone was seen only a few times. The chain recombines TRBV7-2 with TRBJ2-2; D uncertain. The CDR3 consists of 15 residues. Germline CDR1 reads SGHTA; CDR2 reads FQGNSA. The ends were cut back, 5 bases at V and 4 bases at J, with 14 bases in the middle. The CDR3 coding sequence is TGTGCCAGCAGCGGATATCGATTCCCCACCGGGGAGCTGTTTTTT. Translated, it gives CASSGYRFPTGELFF.

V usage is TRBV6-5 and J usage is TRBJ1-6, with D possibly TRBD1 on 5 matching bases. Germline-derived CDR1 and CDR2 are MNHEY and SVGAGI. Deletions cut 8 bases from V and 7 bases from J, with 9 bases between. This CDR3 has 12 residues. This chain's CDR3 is CASRDPNSPLHF. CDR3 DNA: TGTGCCAGCCGGGACCCAAATTCACCCCTCCACTTT.

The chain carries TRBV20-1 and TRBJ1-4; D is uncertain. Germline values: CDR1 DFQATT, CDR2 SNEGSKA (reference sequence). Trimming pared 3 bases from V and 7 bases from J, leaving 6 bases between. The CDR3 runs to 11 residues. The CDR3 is CSARVVEKLFF. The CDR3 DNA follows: TGCAGTGCTAGGGTGGTTGAAAAACTGTTTTTT.

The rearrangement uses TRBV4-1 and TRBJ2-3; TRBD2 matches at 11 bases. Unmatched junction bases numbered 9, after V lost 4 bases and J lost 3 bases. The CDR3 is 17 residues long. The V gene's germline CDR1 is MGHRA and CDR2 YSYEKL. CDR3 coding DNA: TGCGCCAGCAGCCCGCGACAACTAGCGGGGGAAACAGATACGCAGTATTTT. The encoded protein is CASSPRQLAGETDTQYF.

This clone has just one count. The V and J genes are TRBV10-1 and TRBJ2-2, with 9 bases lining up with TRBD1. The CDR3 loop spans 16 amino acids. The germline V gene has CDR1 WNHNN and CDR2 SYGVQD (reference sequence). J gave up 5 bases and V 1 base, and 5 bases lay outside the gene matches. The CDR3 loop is CASSEFRDRVTGELFF. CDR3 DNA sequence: TGCGCCAGCAGTGAGTTCCGGGACAGGGTAACCGGGGAGCTGTTTTTT.

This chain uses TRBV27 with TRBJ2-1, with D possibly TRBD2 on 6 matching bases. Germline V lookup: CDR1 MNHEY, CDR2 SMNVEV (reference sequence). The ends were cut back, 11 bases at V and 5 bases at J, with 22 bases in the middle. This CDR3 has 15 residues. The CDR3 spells CACRPGLPYDNEQFF. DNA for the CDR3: TGTGCCTGTCGTCCGGGACTCCCCTACGACAATGAGCAGTTCTTC.